The 5 T cell receptor delta chains presented below share a single source sample, sequenced in a study of γδ T cells in repeated Plasmodium falciparum infection. Vgamma9/Vdelta2+ and Vdelta2-negative gammadelta T cells were flow-sorted from PBMC for bulk sequencing. TCRdb called clones anew from the multiplex PCR reads with CATT. The top ten clones hold 9.6% of a sample with 93,000 or so delta-chain clones, 0.85% to 1% of them seen once. Sequenced: gamma-delta T cells from blood. The origin of the receptors is a pool of human donors (malaria-infected and uninfected, not separated).

This clone has more than one count but fewer than ten. Only one base separates this from a far larger clonotype, so it likely reflects a read error. The same CDR3 can be traced to other DNA sequences in this sample. The chain is built from TRDV3 and TRDJ1, with D unclear. The CDR3 sequence is 14 residues long. Germline CDR1 and CDR2: TVYSNPD and GDNSRS (reference sequence). CDR3 in amino acids: CAFRPSRTPDKLIF. CDR3 in DNA: TGCGCCTTTCGGCCCAGCAGGACCCCCGATAAACTCATCTTT. The variable domain in full, with the rest retrieved from reference TRDV3 and TRDJ1, is CDKVTQSSPDQTVASGSEVVLLCTYDTVYSNPDLFWYRIRPDYSFQFVFYGDNSRSEGADFTQGRFSVKHILTQKAFHLVISPVRTEDSATYYCAFRPSRTPDKLIFGKGTRVTVEP.

For this clone: A far larger clone differs by one base, so this is likely a read error. Different DNA sequences within this sample yield the same CDR3. The V gene call reads TRAV38-2/DV8; no J gene was called; TRDD2 is taken as the D call from the table, unchecked against the DNA. Germline V gene sequence: CDR1 TSESDYY, CDR2 QEAYKQQN. The CDR3 is made up of 20 amino acids. Here the CDR3 DNA reads TGTGCTTATTTACCTTCCTACAAGGGAATAAATATTGTCTACACCGATAAACTTATCTTT. Its translation: CAYLPSYKGINIVYTDKLIF.

About this clone: The protein held in TCRdb is that of a much larger clone and does not match this DNA's translation at residue 7, likely because of a read error; the protein shown is translated from the DNA. The CDR3 protein is CALRRGHDLYTDKLIF. The CDR3 nucleotides read TGTGCCCTACGACGGGGACACGATCTGTACACCGATAAACTCATCTTT. This chain uses TRDV2 with TRDJ1; D is perhaps TRDD3 (5 bases). The J gene comes from matching the DNA to germline here; TCRdb lacks it. V lost 9 bases and J 0 bases, leaving 22 bases between the germline ends. CDR3 length: 16 residues. Germline CDR1 and CDR2: GEAIGNYY and EKD.

Of note for this clone: The protein TCRdb lists belongs to a much larger clone and differs from this DNA's translation at residue 9, which points to a read error; the protein shown is made from the DNA. This chain connects TRDV2 to TRDJ1; unclear D gene. Germline CDR1 GEAIGNYY, CDR2 EKD. V was cut by 1 base and J by 2 bases, with 22 bases left in between. This CDR3 is 18 amino acids long. In DNA form, the CDR3 reads TGTGCCTGTGACACTCTCGTTCCCTTGGTTGCACTGACCGATAAACTCATCTTT. Its translation: CACDTLVPLVALTDKLIF.

This clone counts as large (0.1 to 1%). The same CDR3 also results from other DNA sequences found in this sample. V usage is TRDV2 and J usage is TRDJ1; TRDD3 matches at 11 bases. Germline trimming cut 8 bases from V and 9 bases from J; bases unmatched to any gene: 19. In germline, CDR1 is GEAIGNYY, CDR2 EKD. The CDR3 runs to 16 residues. The chain's CDR3 is CASPLNVLGDILELIF. CDR3 coding DNA: TGTGCCTCTCCCCTCAACGTACTGGGGGATATATTGGAACTCATCTTT.